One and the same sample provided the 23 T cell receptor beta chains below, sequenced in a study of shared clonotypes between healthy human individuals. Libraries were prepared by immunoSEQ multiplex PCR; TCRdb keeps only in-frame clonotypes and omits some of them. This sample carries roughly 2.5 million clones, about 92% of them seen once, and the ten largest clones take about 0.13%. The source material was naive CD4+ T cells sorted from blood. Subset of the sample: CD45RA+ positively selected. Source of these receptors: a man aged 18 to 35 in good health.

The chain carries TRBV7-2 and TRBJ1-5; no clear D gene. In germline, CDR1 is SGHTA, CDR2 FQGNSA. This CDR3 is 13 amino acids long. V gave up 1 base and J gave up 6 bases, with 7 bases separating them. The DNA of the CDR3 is TGTGCCAGCAGCTTAGTATTCCTTCAGCCCCAGCATTTT. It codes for CASSLVFLQPQHF.

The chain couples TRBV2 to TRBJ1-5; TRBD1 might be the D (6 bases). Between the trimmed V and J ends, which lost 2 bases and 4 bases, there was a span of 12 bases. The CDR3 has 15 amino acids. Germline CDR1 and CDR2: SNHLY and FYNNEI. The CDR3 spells CASSEQGTPNQPQHF. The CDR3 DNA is TGTGCCAGCAGTGAACAGGGGACCCCGAATCAGCCCCAGCATTTT. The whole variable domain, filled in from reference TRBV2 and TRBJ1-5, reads EPEVTQTPSHQVTQMGQEVILRCVPISNHLYFYWYRQILGQKVEFLVSFYNNEISEKSEIFDDQFSVERPDGSNFTLKIRSTKLEDSAMYFCASSEQGTPNQPQHFGDGTRLSIL.

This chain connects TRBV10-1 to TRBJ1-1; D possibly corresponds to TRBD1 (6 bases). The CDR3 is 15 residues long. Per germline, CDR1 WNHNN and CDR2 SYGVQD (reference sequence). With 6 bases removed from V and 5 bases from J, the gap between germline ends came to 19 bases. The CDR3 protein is CASRATQGVRTEAFF. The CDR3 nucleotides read TGCGCCAGCAGAGCTACACAGGGAGTTCGAACTGAAGCTTTCTTT.

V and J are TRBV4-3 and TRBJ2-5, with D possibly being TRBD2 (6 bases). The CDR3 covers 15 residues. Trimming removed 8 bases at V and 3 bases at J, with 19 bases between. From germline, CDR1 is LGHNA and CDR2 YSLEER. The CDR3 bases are TGCGCCAGCGATATGAACCGGGAGCCCGAAGAGACCCAGTACTTC. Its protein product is CASDMNREPEETQYF.

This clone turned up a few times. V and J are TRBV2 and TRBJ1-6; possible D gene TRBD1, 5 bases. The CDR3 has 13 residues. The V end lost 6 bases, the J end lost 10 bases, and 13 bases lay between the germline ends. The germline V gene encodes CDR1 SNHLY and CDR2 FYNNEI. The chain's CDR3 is CASSPGAKSPLHF. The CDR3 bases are TGTGCCAGCAGCCCTGGGGCGAAATCACCCCTCCACTTT.

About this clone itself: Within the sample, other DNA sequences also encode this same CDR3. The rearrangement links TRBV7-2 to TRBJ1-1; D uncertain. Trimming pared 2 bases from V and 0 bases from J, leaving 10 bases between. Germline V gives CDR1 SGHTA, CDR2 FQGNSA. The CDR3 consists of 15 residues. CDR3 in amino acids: CASSLSTALNTEAFF. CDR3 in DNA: TGTGCCAGCAGCTTATCCACAGCCTTGAACACTGAAGCTTTCTTT. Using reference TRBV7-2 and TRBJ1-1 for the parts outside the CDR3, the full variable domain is GAGVSQSPSNKVTEKGKDVELRCDPISGHTALYWYRQSLGQGLEFLIYFQGNSAPDKSGLPSDRFSAERTGGSVSTLTIQRTQQEDSAVYLCASSLSTALNTEAFFGQGTRLTVV.

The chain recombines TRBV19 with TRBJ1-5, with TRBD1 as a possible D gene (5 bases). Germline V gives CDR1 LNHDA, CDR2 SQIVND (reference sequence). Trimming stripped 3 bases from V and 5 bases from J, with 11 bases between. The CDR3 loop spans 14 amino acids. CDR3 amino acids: CASSIMGRDQPQHF. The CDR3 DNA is TGTGCCAGTAGTATTATGGGGCGAGATCAGCCCCAGCATTTT. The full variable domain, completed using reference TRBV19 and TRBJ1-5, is DGGITQSPKYLFRKEGQNVTLSCEQNLNHDAMYWYRQDPGQGLRLIYYSQIVNDFQKGDIAEGYSVSREKKESFPLTVTSAQKNPTAFYLCASSIMGRDQPQHFGDGTRLSIL.

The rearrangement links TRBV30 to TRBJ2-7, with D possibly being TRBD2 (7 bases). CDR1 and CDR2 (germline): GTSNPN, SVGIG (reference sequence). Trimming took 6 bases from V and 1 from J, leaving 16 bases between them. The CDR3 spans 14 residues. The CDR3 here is CACPRGAASYEQYF. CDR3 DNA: TGTGCCTGCCCACGGGGGGCAGCTTCCTACGAGCAGTACTTC.

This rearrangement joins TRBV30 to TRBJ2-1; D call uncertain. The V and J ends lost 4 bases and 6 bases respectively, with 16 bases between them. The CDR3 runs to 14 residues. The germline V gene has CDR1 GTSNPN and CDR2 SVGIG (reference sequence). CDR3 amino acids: CAWTSRLGSNEQFF. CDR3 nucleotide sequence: TGTGCCTGGACCAGCCGTTTGGGATCCAATGAGCAGTTCTTC. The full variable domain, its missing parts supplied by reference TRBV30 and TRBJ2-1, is SQTIHQWPATLVQPVGSPLSLECTVEGTSNPNLYWYRQAAGRGLQLLFYSVGIGQISSEVPQNLSASRPQDRQFILSSKKLLLSDSGFYLCAWTSRLGSNEQFFGPGTRLTVL.

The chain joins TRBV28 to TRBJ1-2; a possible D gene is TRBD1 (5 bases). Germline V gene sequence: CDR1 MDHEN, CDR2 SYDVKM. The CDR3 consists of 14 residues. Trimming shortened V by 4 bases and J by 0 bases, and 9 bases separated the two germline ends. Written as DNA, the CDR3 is TGTGCCAGCAGTTCCAGGGCATCTAACTATGGCTACACCTTC. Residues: CASSSRASNYGYTF.

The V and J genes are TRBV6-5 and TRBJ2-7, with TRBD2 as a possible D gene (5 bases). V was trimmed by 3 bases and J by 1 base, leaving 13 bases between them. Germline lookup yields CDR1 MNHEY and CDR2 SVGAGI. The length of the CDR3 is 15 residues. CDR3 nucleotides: TGTGCCAGCAGTTATAACCGGCGGACTTCCTACGAGCAGTACTTC. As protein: CASSYNRRTSYEQYF.

In DNA form, the CDR3 reads TGTGCCAGCAGTTTGACAGGGGGAAATTCACCCCTCCACTTT. Encoded protein: CASSLTGGNSPLHF. The V and J genes are TRBV27 and TRBJ1-6, with 9 bases matching TRBD1. Germline lookup yields CDR1 MNHEY and CDR2 SMNVEV (reference sequence). The CDR3 has 14 residues. The J segment lost 7 bases and the V segment lost 3 bases, leaving 1 base of the junction unmatched.

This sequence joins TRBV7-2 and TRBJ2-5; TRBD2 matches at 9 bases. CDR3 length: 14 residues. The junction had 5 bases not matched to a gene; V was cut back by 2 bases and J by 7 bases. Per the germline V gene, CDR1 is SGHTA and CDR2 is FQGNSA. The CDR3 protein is CASSLRLAETTQYF. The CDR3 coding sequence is TGTGCCAGCAGCTTAAGACTAGCGGAGACGACCCAGTACTTC.

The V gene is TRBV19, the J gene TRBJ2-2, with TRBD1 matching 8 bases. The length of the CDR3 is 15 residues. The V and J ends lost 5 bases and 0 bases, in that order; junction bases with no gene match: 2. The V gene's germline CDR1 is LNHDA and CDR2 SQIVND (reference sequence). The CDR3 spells CASSYRGSNTGELFF. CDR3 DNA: TGTGCCAGTAGTTACAGGGGGTCGAACACCGGGGAGCTGTTTTTT.

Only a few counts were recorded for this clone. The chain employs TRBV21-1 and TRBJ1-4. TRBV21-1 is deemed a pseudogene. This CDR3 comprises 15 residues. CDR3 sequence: CASSKRRVSNEKLFF. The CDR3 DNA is TGTGCCAGCAGTAAAAGAAGGGTGTCTAATGAAAAACTGTTTTTT.

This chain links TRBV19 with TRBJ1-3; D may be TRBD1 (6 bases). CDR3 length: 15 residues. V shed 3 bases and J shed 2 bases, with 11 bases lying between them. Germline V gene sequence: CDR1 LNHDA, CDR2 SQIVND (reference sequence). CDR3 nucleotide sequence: TGTGCCAGTAGTATGGGGTGGGGGCCTGGAAACACCATATATTTT. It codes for CASSMGWGPGNTIYF. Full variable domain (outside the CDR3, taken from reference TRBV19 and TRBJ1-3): DGGITQSPKYLFRKEGQNVTLSCEQNLNHDAMYWYRQDPGQGLRLIYYSQIVNDFQKGDIAEGYSVSREKKESFPLTVTSAQKNPTAFYLCASSMGWGPGNTIYFGEGSWLTVV.

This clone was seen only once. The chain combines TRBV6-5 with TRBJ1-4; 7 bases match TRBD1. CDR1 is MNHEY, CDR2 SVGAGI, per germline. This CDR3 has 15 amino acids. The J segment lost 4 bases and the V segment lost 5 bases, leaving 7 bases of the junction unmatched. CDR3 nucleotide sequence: TGTGCCAGCAGTCCCGCGACAGGGCTTAATGAAAAACTGTTTTTT. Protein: CASSPATGLNEKLFF.

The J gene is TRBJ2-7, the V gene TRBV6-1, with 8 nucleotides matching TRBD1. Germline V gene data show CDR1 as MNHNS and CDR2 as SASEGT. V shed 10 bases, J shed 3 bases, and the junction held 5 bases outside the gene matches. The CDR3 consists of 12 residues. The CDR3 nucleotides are TGTGCCACCTTAGACAGGGGCTACGAGCAGTACTTC. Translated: CATLDRGYEQYF.

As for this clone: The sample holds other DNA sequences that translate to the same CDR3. In nucleotides, the CDR3 is TGTGCCAGCTCACCACCGGGACAGGGTGCAGGCGAAAAACTGTTTTTT. It translates to CASSPPGQGAGEKLFF. J is TRBJ1-4 and V is TRBV18; 9 nucleotides agree with TRBD1. There are 16 residues in the CDR3. V gave up 0 bases and J gave up 8 bases; unmatched junction bases: 7. CDR1 and CDR2 (germline): KGHSH, LQKENI.

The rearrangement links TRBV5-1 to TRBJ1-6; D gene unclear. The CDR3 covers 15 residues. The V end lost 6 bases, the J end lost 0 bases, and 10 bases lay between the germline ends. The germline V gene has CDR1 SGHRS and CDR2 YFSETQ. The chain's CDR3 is CASTSGGSYNSPLHF. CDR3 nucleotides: TGCGCCAGCACAAGCGGCGGCTCCTATAATTCACCCCTCCACTTT.

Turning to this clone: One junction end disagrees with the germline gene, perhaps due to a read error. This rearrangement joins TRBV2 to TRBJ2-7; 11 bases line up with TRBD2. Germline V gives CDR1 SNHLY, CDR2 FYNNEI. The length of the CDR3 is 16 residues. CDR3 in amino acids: CASREVLAGGSYEQYF. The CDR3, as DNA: TGTGCCAGCAGGGAAGTCTTAGCGGGAGGGTCCTACGAGCAGTACTTC.

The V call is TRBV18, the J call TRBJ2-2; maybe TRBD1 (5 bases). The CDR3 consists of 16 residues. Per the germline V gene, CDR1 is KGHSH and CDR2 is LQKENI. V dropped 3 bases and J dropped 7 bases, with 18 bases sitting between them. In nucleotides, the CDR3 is TGTGCCAGCTCACCTCAACCAGGGCCCTTGGGCGGGGAGCTGTTTTTT. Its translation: CASSPQPGPLGGELFF.

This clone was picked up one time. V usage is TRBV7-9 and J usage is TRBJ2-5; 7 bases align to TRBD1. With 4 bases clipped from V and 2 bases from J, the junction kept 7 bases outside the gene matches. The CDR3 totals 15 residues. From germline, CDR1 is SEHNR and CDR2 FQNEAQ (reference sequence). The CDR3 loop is CASSSDRVLQETQYF. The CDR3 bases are TGTGCCAGCAGCTCCGACAGGGTCCTACAAGAGACCCAGTACTTC.